This TCR beta chain came from a study of cytomegalovirus exposure and HLA in healthy donors. Points from the study as a whole: One variant, a missense change in DCLRE1C, was linked in a later analysis to TCR beta V- and J-gene trimming. Whilst most TCR sequences proved rare, a subset of public TCRs occurred across many donors.

Participants comprised healthy donors of bone marrow. In the PCR, 60 Vbeta and 13 Jbeta primers were used. Sequenced by immunoSEQ multiplex PCR; TCRdb stores in-frame clones only, minus some. The sample lists 95,000 to 150,000 clones, around 80% occurring once. In regard to this clone: Antigen unknown.

Sequencing was performed on PBMCs. The TCR was taken from a man over 45 in good health and CMV-seronegative.

The CDR3 coding sequence is TGTGCCAGCAGCTTCAGACTAGCGCGCAGCACAGATACGCAGTATTTT. It is translated as CASSFRLARSTDTQYF. The gene calls are TRBV14 and TRBJ2-3; 8 bases line up with TRBD2. Germline CDR1 is SGHDN and CDR2 is FVKESK. J lost 0 bases, V lost 5 bases, and 7 bases had no gene match. The CDR3 has 16 amino acids.